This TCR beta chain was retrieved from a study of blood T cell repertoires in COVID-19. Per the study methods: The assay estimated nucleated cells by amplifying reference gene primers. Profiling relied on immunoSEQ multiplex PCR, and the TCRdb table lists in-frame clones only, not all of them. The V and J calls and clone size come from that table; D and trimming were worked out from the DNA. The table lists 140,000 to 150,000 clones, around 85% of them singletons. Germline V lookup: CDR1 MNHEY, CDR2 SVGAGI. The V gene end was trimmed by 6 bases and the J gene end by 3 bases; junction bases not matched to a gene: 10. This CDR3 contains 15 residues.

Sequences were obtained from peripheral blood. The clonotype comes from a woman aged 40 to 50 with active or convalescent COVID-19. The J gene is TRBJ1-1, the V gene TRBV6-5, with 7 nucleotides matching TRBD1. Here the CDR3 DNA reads TGTGCCAGCAGCTTAGGCTCAGGGGGTGACACTGAAGCTTTCTTT. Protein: CASSLGSGGDTEAFF.